This TCR beta chain was sequenced during a study of T cell responses to AZD1222 COVID-19 vaccine. The overall study: Second doses were pooled across both intervals (about 4 or about 12 weeks). Study-wide results and caveats: In a largely white British group with more females than males, clonal diversity was possibly underestimated. Spike-wide vaccine-associated CD4 TCRs dominated at 160-218 and 743-854.

Trimming removed 10 bases from V and 2 bases from J; junction bases left unmatched: 16. This CDR3 region has 17 residues. CDR1 and CDR2 from the germline V gene are LNHDA and SQIVND (reference sequence). TCRdb's table, derived via immunoSEQ multiplex PCR, lists solely in-frame clones and lacks some. The sample holds fewer than 65,000 clones; around 84% are singletons and the top ten take 10% to 13%. For this clone: Its cognate antigen is unknown.

The chain recombines TRBV19 with TRBJ2-4; 8 bases agree with TRBD2. The source of this sequence is an adult in good health. The sample in question was peripheral blood, obtained on day 0 of AZD1222 vaccination. CDR3 bases: TGTGCCACCTCCCAGAGGGTCGGGAGGGCGTCCAAAAACATTCAGTACTTC. Protein sequence: CATSQRVGRASKNIQYF. The full variable domain, rest sourced from reference TRBV19 and TRBJ2-4, is DGGITQSPKYLFRKEGQNVTLSCEQNLNHDAMYWYRQDPGQGLRLIYYSQIVNDFQKGDIAEGYSVSREKKESFPLTVTSAQKNPTAFYLCATSQRVGRASKNIQYFGAGTRLSVL.